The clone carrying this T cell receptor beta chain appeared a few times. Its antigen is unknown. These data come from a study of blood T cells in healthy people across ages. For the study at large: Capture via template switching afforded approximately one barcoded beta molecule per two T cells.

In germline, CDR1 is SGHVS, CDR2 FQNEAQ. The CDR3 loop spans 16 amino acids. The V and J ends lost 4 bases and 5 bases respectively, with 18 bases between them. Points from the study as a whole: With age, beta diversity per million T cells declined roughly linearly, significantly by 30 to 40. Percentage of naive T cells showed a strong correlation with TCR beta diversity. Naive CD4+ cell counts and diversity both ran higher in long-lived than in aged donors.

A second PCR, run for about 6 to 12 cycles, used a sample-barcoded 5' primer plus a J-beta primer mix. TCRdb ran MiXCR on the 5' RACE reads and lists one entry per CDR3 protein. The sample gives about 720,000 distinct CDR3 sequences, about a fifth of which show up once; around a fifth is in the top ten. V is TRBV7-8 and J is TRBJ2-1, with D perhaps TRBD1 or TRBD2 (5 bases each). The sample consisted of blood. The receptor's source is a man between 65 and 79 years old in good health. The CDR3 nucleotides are TGTGCCAGCAGCTCCCTAGGGACCATGCTCAACAATGAGCAGTTCTTC. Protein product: CASSSLGTMLNNEQFF.